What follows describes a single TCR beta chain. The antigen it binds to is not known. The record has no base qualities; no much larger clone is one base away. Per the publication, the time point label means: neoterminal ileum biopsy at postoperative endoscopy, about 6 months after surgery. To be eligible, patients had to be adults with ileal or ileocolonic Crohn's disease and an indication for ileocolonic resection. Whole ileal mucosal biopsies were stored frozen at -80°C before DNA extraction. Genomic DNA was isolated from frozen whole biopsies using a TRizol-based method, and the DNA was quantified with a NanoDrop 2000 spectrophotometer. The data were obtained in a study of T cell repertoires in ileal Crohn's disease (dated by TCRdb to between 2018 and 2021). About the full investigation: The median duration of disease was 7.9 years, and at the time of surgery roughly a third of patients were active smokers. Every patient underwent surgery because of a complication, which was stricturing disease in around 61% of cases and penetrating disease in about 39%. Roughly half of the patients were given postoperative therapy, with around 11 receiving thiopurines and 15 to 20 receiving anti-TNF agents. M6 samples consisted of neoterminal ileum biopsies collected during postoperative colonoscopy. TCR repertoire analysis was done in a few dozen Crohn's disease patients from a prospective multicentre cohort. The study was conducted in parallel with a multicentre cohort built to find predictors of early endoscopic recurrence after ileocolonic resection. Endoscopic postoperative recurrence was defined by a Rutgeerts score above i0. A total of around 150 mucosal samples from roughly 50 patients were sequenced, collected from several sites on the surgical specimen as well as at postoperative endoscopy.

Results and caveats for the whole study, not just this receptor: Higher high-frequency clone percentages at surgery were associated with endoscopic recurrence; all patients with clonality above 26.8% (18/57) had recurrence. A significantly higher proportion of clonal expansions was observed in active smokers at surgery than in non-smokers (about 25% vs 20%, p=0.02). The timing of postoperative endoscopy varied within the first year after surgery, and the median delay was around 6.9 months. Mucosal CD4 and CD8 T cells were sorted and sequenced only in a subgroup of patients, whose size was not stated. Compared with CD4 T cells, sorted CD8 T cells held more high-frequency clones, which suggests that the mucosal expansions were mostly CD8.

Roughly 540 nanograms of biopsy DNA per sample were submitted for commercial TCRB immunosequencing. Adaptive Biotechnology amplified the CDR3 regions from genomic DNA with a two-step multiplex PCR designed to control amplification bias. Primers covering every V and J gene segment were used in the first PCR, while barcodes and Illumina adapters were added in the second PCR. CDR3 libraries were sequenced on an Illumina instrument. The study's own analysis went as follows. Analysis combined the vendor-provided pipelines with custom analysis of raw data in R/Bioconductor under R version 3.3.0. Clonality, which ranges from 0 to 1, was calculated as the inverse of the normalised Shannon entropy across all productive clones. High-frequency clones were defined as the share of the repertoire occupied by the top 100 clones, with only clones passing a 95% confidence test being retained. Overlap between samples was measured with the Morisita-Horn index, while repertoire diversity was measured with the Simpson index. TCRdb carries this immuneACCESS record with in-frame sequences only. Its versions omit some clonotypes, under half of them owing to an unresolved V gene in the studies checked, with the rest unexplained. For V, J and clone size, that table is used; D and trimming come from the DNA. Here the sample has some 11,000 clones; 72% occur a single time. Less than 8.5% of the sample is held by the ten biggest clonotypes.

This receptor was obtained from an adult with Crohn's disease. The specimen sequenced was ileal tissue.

The CDR3 reads as follows: CASSHRTENTEAFF. The DNA reads TGTGCCAGCAGCCACCGGACAGAGAACACTGAAGCTTTCTTT. Recombination connected TRBV4-2 to TRBJ1-1; D gene: possibly TRBD1, on 6 matching bases. From the germline V gene, CDR1 is LGHNA and CDR2 is YNFKEQ. The CDR3 sequence holds 14 residues, the cysteine and phenylalanine included. Only CDR3 DNA remains: 42 bases, in frame from the first base. V loses 3 bases of germline sequence and J loses 1 base, and the interval between the two ends is 9 bases.